The 18 T cell receptor beta chains reported below all come from one sample, sequenced in a study of blood T cell repertoires in COVID-19. Method: immunoSEQ multiplex PCR; TCRdb's copy keeps in-frame clones and lacks some. The sample has around 200,000 clones, about nine tenths seen once. Sequencing was performed on peripheral blood. The origin of the receptors is a man aged 45-65 years with acute or convalescent COVID-19.

This clone came up a few times. This sequence joins TRBV6-5 and TRBJ2-5; TRBD2 matches 10 bases. V trimming: 6 bases; J trimming: 5 bases; junction bases outside the gene matches: 6. Germline V lookup: CDR1 MNHEY, CDR2 SVGAGI. The CDR3 runs 14 residues. CDR3 residues: CASSPKGLAETQYF. The CDR3 DNA is TGTGCCAGCAGCCCAAAGGGACTAGCGGAGACCCAGTACTTC.

The chain links TRBV7-9 to TRBJ1-3; TRBD1 is a possible D gene (6 bases). CDR3 length: 16 residues. CDR1 and CDR2 from the germline V gene are SEHNR and FQNEAQ (reference sequence). With 6 bases removed from V and 2 bases from J, the gap between germline ends came to 17 bases. The CDR3 nucleotides are TGTGCCAGCAGACCCTCCGGGGGGGGGCCTGGAAACACCATATATTTT. Its protein is CASRPSGGGPGNTIYF. Filled out from reference TRBV7-9 and TRBJ1-3, the complete variable domain reads DTGVSQNPRHKITKRGQNVTFRCDPISEHNRLYWYRQTLGQGPEFLTYFQNEAQLEKSRLLSDRFSAERPKGSFSTLEIQRTEQGDSAMYLCASRPSGGGPGNTIYFGEGSWLTVV.

The chain employs TRBV4-1 and TRBJ1-1; D perhaps matches TRBD1 (5 bases). V was pared by 1 base and J by 0 bases, with 15 bases between. Germline V gene lookup returns CDR1 MGHRA and CDR2 YSYEKL. The CDR3 sequence is 17 residues long. The CDR3 region is CASSQVYRQLMNTEAFF. The CDR3 nucleotides are TGCGCCAGCAGCCAAGTGTACAGACAGCTCATGAACACTGAAGCTTTCTTT.

The rearrangement joins TRBV11-2 to TRBJ2-2; 7 nucleotides line up with TRBD1. The CDR3 is made up of 16 amino acids. CDR1 is SGHAT and CDR2 is FQNNGV in the germline V gene. V shed 5 bases and J 5 bases; nucleotides not matched to a gene: 11. Here the CDR3 reads CASSPTGTVITGELFF. CDR3 in DNA: TGTGCCAGCAGCCCCACCGGGACAGTAATTACCGGGGAGCTGTTTTTT. Looking up the rest from reference TRBV11-2 and TRBJ2-2 gives the full variable domain: EAGVAQSPRYKIIEKRQSVAFWCNPISGHATLYWYQQILGQGPKLLIQFQNNGVVDDSQLPKDRFSAERLKGVDSTLKIQPAKLEDSAVYLCASSPTGTVITGELFFGEGSRLTVL.

The chain combines TRBV6-6 with TRBJ2-1; D gene ambiguous. Germline loops: CDR1 MNHNY, CDR2 SVGAGI (reference sequence). The V and J ends lost 6 bases and 6 bases respectively, with 18 bases between them. CDR3 size: 15 residues. The CDR3 nucleotides are TGTGCCAGCAGCCGCGGTTCCTCCCAGATCAATGAGCAGTTCTTC. Translating it yields CASSRGSSQINEQFF.

Comments on this clone: The germline gene is not matched at one end of the junction; a read error may be the cause. The J gene is TRBJ2-3, the V gene TRBV5-8; TRBD2 matches at 9 bases. The CDR3 extends over 17 amino acids. Germline lookup yields CDR1 SGHTS and CDR2 YDEGEE. The CDR3 sequence is CASRLGLAGIITDTQYF. The DNA of the CDR3 is TGTGCCAGCAGGTTGGGGCTAGCGGGGATAATCACAGATACGCAGTATTTT. Combining the CDR3 with reference TRBV5-8 and TRBJ2-3 gives the whole variable domain EAGVTQSPTHLIKTRGQQATLRCSPISGHTSVYWYQQALGLGLQFLLWYDEGEERNRGNFPPRFSGRQFPNYSSELNVNALELEDSALYLCASRLGLAGIITDTQYFGPGTRLTVL.

CDR3 protein: CASSDRKGESNYGYTF. CDR3 nucleotide sequence: TGCGCCAGCAGTGATCGAAAGGGAGAATCTAACTATGGCTACACCTTC. The chain joins TRBV10-1 to TRBJ1-2, with D unclear. Germline assignment: CDR1 WNHNN and CDR2 SYGVQD (reference sequence). This CDR3 contains 16 residues. Trimming took 3 bases from V and 0 from J, leaving 14 bases between them.

J is TRBJ1-2 and V is TRBV7-3, with 8 bases lining up with TRBD1. Germline V gene data show CDR1 as SGHTA and CDR2 as FQGTGA. The CDR3 spans 16 residues. V shed 0 bases, J shed 7 bases, and the junction held 10 bases outside the gene matches. The CDR3 DNA is TGTGCCAGCAGCTTAACCCCGACAGGGGAGGTCTTTGGCTACACCTTC. Its translation: CASSLTPTGEVFGYTF.

This chain uses TRBV24-1 with TRBJ2-1; D may be TRBD1 (6 bases). Trimming removed 3 bases from V and 6 bases from J, with 14 bases in between. CDR1 is KGHDR, CDR2 SFDVKD, per germline. This CDR3 is 15 amino acids long. The CDR3 DNA follows: TGTGCCACCAGTGATCCGGGGACACCGAGCAATGAGCAGTTCTTC. The encoded protein is CATSDPGTPSNEQFF.

This chain joins TRBV18 and TRBJ1-3; D call uncertain. The CDR3 is 15 residues long. Deletions cut 2 bases from V and 0 bases from J, with 8 bases between. In germline, CDR1 is KGHSH, CDR2 LQKENI. CDR3 in amino acids: CASSPEGLSGNTIYF. The DNA for the CDR3 is TGTGCCAGCTCACCAGAGGGCCTCTCTGGAAACACCATATATTTT. Using reference TRBV18 and TRBJ1-3 for the parts outside the CDR3, the full variable domain is NAGVMQNPRHLVRRRGQEARLRCSPMKGHSHVYWYRQLPEEGLKFMVYLQKENIIDESGMPKERFSAEFPKEGPSILRIQQVVRGDSAAYFCASSPEGLSGNTIYFGEGSWLTVV.

The chain links TRBV5-4 to TRBJ2-1; no definite D call. The ends were cut back, 3 bases at V and 4 bases at J, with 8 bases in the middle. The CDR3 spans 13 residues. The germline CDR1 and CDR2 sequences are SGHNT and YYREEE (reference sequence). Here the CDR3 reads CASSSSRYNEQFF. The CDR3 DNA sequence: TGTGCCAGCAGCTCTTCGAGATACAATGAGCAGTTCTTC.

The V gene is TRBV9, the J gene TRBJ2-7, with 10 bases fitting TRBD1. Unmatched junction bases numbered 7, after V lost 3 bases and J lost 4 bases. This CDR3 is 15 amino acids long. Germline CDR1 is SGDLS and CDR2 is YYNGEE. The CDR3 DNA reads TGTGCCAGCAGCGAGCAACCGGGACAGGGGTACGAGCAGTACTTC. This codes for CASSEQPGQGYEQYF.

This chain joins TRBV19 and TRBJ1-2; D uncertain. The CDR3 is made up of 13 amino acids. The ends were cut back, 2 bases at V and 6 bases at J, with 10 bases in the middle. CDR1 LNHDA and CDR2 SQIVND come from the germline V gene (reference sequence). This CDR3 is CASSISRLHGYTF. CDR3 DNA sequence: TGTGCCAGTAGTATAAGCAGGTTACATGGCTACACCTTC.

The genes are TRBV5-1 and TRBJ1-6; the D gene is possibly TRBD1 (6 bases). V was cut by 0 bases and J by 7 bases, with 8 bases left in between. This CDR3 comprises 14 residues. Germline V gene sequence: CDR1 SGHRS, CDR2 YFSETQ. CDR3 region: CASSLETGNSPLHF. As DNA, the CDR3 is TGCGCCAGCAGCTTGGAAACAGGGAATTCACCCCTCCACTTT.

In its sample, this clone was seen once. This chain links TRBV10-3 with TRBJ2-1; maybe TRBD2 (7 bases). V lost 3 bases and J lost 7, with 16 bases in between. This CDR3 comprises 15 residues. The germline gives CDR1 ENHRY, CDR2 SYGVKD. In DNA, the CDR3 is TGTGCCATCAGTGAAGAGGGGCGGGGGCGGAATGAGCAGTTCTTC. Translation gives CAISEEGRGRNEQFF.

The chain joins TRBV11-2 to TRBJ1-5; 9 positions agree with TRBD1. Germline V lookup: CDR1 SGHAT, CDR2 FQNNGV. This CDR3 region has 15 residues. V was clipped by 1 base and J by 6 bases; unmatched bases: 4. CDR3 nucleotide sequence: TGTGCCAGCAGCTTAGCGGGACAGGGAGGTCAGCCCCAGCATTTT. Its protein product is CASSLAGQGGQPQHF. The variable domain in full, completed from reference TRBV11-2 and TRBJ1-5, reads EAGVAQSPRYKIIEKRQSVAFWCNPISGHATLYWYQQILGQGPKLLIQFQNNGVVDDSQLPKDRFSAERLKGVDSTLKIQPAKLEDSAVYLCASSLAGQGGQPQHFGDGTRLSIL.

In its sample, this clone was seen once. V is TRBV12-2 and J is TRBJ1-4. TRBV12-2 constitutes a pseudogene. The CDR3 covers 19 residues. The CDR3 reads CASRAHLLVLGRGGEKLFF. In nucleotides, the CDR3 is TGTGCAAGTCGCGCACACTTACTCGTGTTGGGACGGGGAGGAGAAAAACTGTTTTTT.

The CDR3 loop reads CASSEQGGDYGYTF. For the CDR3, the DNA is TGTGCCAGCAGTGAGCAGGGGGGTGACTATGGCTACACCTTC. V is TRBV6-4 and J is TRBJ1-2; 7 bases align to TRBD1. Germline V gene data show CDR1 as MRHNA and CDR2 as SNTAGT. With 3 bases clipped from V and 3 bases from J, the junction kept 4 bases outside the gene matches. The CDR3 consists of 14 residues.